Given below is one T cell receptor (beta chain) in context. There are 16 residues in the CDR3. The germline V gene encodes CDR1 MDHEN and CDR2 SYDVKM. V lost 6 bases and J lost 1, with 15 bases in between. Isocitrate dehydrogenase mutation was absent in all glioblastoma patients. This sample was included in a study of glioma-infiltrating T cells after dendritic cell vaccination. Overall study context: Autologous tumor lysate-pulsed dendritic cell vaccination was given between about 2003 and 2013.

Amplification used 60 V beta primers and 13 J beta primers. Sequencing used immunoSEQ multiplex PCR; TCRdb keeps in-frame clones, though not all of them. The data show about 92,000 clones, 65% to 90% seen once. This chain connects TRBV28 to TRBJ2-2, with D maybe TRBD2 (6 bases). This receptor was taken from a human donor with glioblastoma. The sample here was blood, taken before dendritic cell vaccination. CDR3 in amino acids: CASREGGAQNTGELFF. In nucleotides, the CDR3 is TGTGCCAGCAGGGAGGGCGGGGCCCAGAACACCGGGGAGCTGTTTTTT. The full variable domain, in which reference TRBV28 and TRBJ2-2 provide the parts outside the CDR3, is DVKVTQSSRYLVKRTGEKVFLECVQDMDHENMFWYRQDPGLGLRLIYFSYDVKMKEKGDIPEGYSVSREKKERFSLILESASTNQTSMYLCASREGGAQNTGELFFGEGSRLTVL.